A selection of T cell receptor beta chains follows, all from one sample in a study of blood T cell repertoires in COVID-19. TCRdb keeps only in-frame clones here, not all; method: immunoSEQ multiplex PCR. The table lists fewer than 100,000 clones, 84% of them singletons. The sample was peripheral blood. These receptors originate from a woman in her forties or fifties with acute or convalescent COVID-19. Each CDR3 is given with its conserved first and last residue. Each record gives: V gene, D gene, clone size, J gene, CDR3 DNA, CDR3 protein. A D gene is named only where the DNA matches it firmly. The size field is filled for only some rows; it gives once, few, many or a size class.

>TRBV5-1|TRBD1|-|TRBJ2-1
TGCGCCAGCAGCAAACCGGGACAGGGGGCGCGGAATGAGCAGTTCTTC
CASSKPGQGARNEQFF
>TRBV7-9|-|-|TRBJ2-7
TGTGCCAGCAGCTTAGGCAGGGCACACGAGCAGTACTTC
CASSLGRAHEQYF
>TRBV12-3/TRBV12-4|TRBD1|once|TRBJ1-5
TGTGCCAGCAGGCTCGGACAGGGGATGCCCCAGCATTTT
CASRLGQGMPQHF
>TRBV7-3|-|once|TRBJ1-6
TGTGCCAGCAGCCTACCCCCCCGGGAAACCGTTTCACCCCTCCACTTT
CASSLPPRETVSPLHF
>TRBV28|TRBD1|few|TRBJ1-2
TGTGCCAGCAGGACGGGACAGGGAAGTTTCTATGGCTACACCTTC
CASRTGQGSFYGYTF
>TRBV5-1|-|-|TRBJ2-1
TGCGCCAGCAGCTTGGGTCAGGGGAAGGATGAGCAGTTCTTC
CASSLGQGKDEQFF
>TRBV30|TRBD2|-|TRBJ2-7
TGTGCCTGGAACCTCCCCTCGGGAGGAACCTACGAGCAGTACTTC
CAWNLPSGGTYEQYF
>TRBV29-1|-|-|TRBJ1-3
TGCAGCGTTGAAGATTCAAGTGGGAGCTCTGGAAACACCATATATTTT
CSVEDSSGSSGNTIYF
>TRBV6-6|-|few|TRBJ1-6
TGTGCCAGCATCCTGGGGGCGCCGAATTCACCCCTCCACTTT
CASILGAPNSPLHF
>TRBV5-1|-|-|TRBJ2-7
TGCGCCAGCAGCCCCCAAGGACAGTCCTACGAGCAGTACTTC
CASSPQGQSYEQYF
>TRBV12-3/TRBV12-4|-|few|TRBJ1-6
TGTGCCAGCAGTTTTGGGGCCCCTTCACCCCTCCACTTT
CASSFGAPSPLHF
>TRBV13|-|few|TRBJ1-3
TGTGCCAGCAGCACCTATTACAGGGCGGAAGGAAACACCATATATTTT
CASSTYYRAEGNTIYF
>TRBV6-1|-|-|TRBJ2-1
TGTGCCAGCAGTGAAAACTCATTAGCCTACAATGAGCAGTTCTTC
CASSENSLAYNEQFF
>TRBV3-1/TRBV3-2|-|-|TRBJ2-1
TGTGCCAGCAGCCCCACGAACCCCAGCTACAATGAGCAGTTCTTC
CASSPTNPSYNEQFF
>TRBV2|-|-|TRBJ2-7
TGTGCCAGCATAGGTCTAGCGAGCTCCTACGAGCAGTACTTC
CASIGLASSYEQYF
>TRBV7-2|-|-|TRBJ2-6
TGTGCCAGCAGCTCGAAGTCCTACTCTGGGGCCAACGTCCTGACTTTC
CASSSKSYSGANVLTF
>TRBV5-1|-|-|TRBJ2-7
TGCGCCAGCAGTCCTTCAGGGTACTACGAGCAGTACTTC
CASSPSGYYEQYF
>TRBV4-2|-|-|TRBJ2-7
TGTGCCAGCAGCCCCCCGAGGGTTTTTCGGAGTAAGTACTTC
CASSPPRVFRSKYF
>TRBV6-2/TRBV6-3|TRBD1|-|TRBJ2-1
TGTGCCAGCAGTTACTCGCGACAGGGTTACAATGAGCAGTTCTTC
CASSYSRQGYNEQFF
>TRBV5-1|-|-|TRBJ1-2
TGCGCCAGCAGCTTGGACTACTATGGCTACACCTTC
CASSLDYYGYTF
>TRBV12-3/TRBV12-4|-|-|TRBJ2-1
TGTGCCAGCAGGGGGGGGCTTAACAATGAGCAGTTCTTC
CASRGGLNNEQFF
>TRBV5-1|-|-|TRBJ2-2
TGCGCCAGCAGCTGGAGCCACTCACGCGGCTACACCGGGGAGCTGTTTTTT
CASSWSHSRGYTGELFF
>TRBV5-1|-|-|TRBJ2-1
TGCGCCAGCTCCCAGGCCGGAACCGATCAGTTCTTC
CASSQAGTDQFF
>TRBV3-1/TRBV3-2|-|-|TRBJ2-5
TGTGCCAGCAGCCAAGAGGGGCCGAAGACCCAGTACTTC
CASSQEGPKTQYF
>TRBV4-1|TRBD1|-|TRBJ2-7
TGCGCCAGCAGCCCAAGGACAGGGAGGTACGAGCAGTACTTC
CASSPRTGRYEQYF
>TRBV29-1|-|-|TRBJ1-4
TGCAGTGCTCGACATGGCCTATCAACTAATGAAAAACTGTTTTTT
CSARHGLSTNEKLFF
>TRBV5-4|-|once|TRBJ1-5
TGTGCCAGCAGCCCTGGGCGGGGAAGGCCCCAGCATTTT
CASSPGRGRPQHF
>TRBV19|TRBD1|-|TRBJ1-5
TGTGCCAGTAGTATAGTTTCAGGGGGTACGCCCCAGCATTTT
CASSIVSGGTPQHF
>TRBV5-4|-|-|TRBJ1-2
TGTGCCAGCAGCCGGTACCAGGGTTATGGCTACACCTTC
CASSRYQGYGYTF
>TRBV27|-|-|TRBJ2-7
TGTGCCAGCACTTCCTCTTTGCTGGAGGGAAACTACGAGCAGTACTTC
CASTSSLLEGNYEQYF
>TRBV6-1|TRBD1|-|TRBJ1-5
TGTGCCAGCAGTGCAAAGGGGGGACAGGGAGGTCAGCCCCAGCATTTT
CASSAKGGQGGQPQHF
>TRBV2|-|-|TRBJ2-2
TGTGCCAGCAGTGAGGGCCAGCCCACCGGGGAGCTGTTTTTT
CASSEGQPTGELFF
>TRBV5-4|TRBD1|-|TRBJ1-1
TGTGCCAGCAGCCCAGGACAGGGAAACACTGAAGCTTTCTTT
CASSPGQGNTEAFF
>TRBV30|-|-|TRBJ1-5
TGTGCCTGGAGTACAGGGAGCAATCAGCCCCAGCATTTT
CAWSTGSNQPQHF
>TRBV28|TRBD2|once|TRBJ2-1
TGTGCCAGCATCAAACCCGGGACTAGCGGGAGTAATGAGCAGTTCTTC
CASIKPGTSGSNEQFF
>TRBV5-1|TRBD1|-|TRBJ1-4
TGCGCCAGCAGCTCGCTACCGACAGGGATTGCAACTAATGAAAAACTGTTTTTT
CASSSLPTGIATNEKLFF
>TRBV12-3/TRBV12-4|-|few|TRBJ1-1
TGTGCCAGCAGTAAGACAGCTGAAGCTTTCTTT
CASSKTAEAFF
>TRBV5-1|-|-|TRBJ2-7
TGCGCCAGCAGCTTGGAAGGTGGGGCGGGGAACAGAAACTACGAGCAGTACTTC
CASSLEGGAGNRNYEQYF
>TRBV10-3|-|many|TRBJ2-7
TGTGCCATCCGGGACACAGGGAAGTCCTACGAGCAGTACTTC
CAIRDTGKSYEQYF
>TRBV15|TRBD2|-|TRBJ2-3
TGTGCCACCAGCAGAGCCAGCGGGGGCACAGATACGCAGTATTTT
CATSRASGGTDTQYF
>TRBV28|TRBD2|-|TRBJ2-3
TGTGCCAGCAGTTTATTCGCTAGCGGGACGGATACGCAGTATTTT
CASSLFASGTDTQYF
>TRBV4-2|-|-|TRBJ1-5
TGTGCCAGCAGCCAAGGAGACCAGGATAGCAATCAGCCCCAGCATTTT
CASSQGDQDSNQPQHF
>TRBV20-1|-|-|TRBJ2-1
TGCAGTGCTAGCGGGAACGATGAGCAGTTCTTC
CSASGNDEQFF
>TRBV5-4|TRBD1|-|TRBJ2-1
TGTGCCAGCAGCTTGGTAGGGGGCAACGAGCAGTTCTTC
CASSLVGGNEQFF
>TRBV7-6|-|-|TRBJ2-1
TGTGCCAGCAGCCCTGGGACACCGTCCTACAATGAGCAGTTCTTC
CASSPGTPSYNEQFF
>TRBV5-5|TRBD2|-|TRBJ2-7
TGTGCCAGCACCCTCAAGGGGAGGGAGCTGCACGAGCAGTACTTC
CASTLKGRELHEQYF
>TRBV19|TRBD1|-|TRBJ1-5
TGTGCCAGTAGTAAAAAGACAGGGGATAGCAATCAGCCCCAGCATTTT
CASSKKTGDSNQPQHF
>TRBV27|TRBD1|-|TRBJ1-4
TGTGCCAGCAAACGGCAGGGGGGTGAAAAACTGTTTTTT
CASKRQGGEKLFF
>TRBV27|-|-|TRBJ2-1
TGTGCCAGCGGAGAGTTCGAGCAGTTCTTC
CASGEFEQFF
>TRBV2|TRBD1|-|TRBJ1-2
TGTGCCAGCAGTGGACAGGGGCTTGGTGATGGCTACACCTTC
CASSGQGLGDGYTF
>TRBV28|-|-|TRBJ1-1
TGTGCCAGCAGTTTATTTCGGGACACAGTTGAAGCTTTCTTT
CASSLFRDTVEAFF
>TRBV7-8|TRBD2|-|TRBJ2-1
TGTGCCAGCAGGACAATTGCGGGACTAGCTACCCACAATGAGCAGTTCTTC
CASRTIAGLATHNEQFF
>TRBV9|-|-|TRBJ2-7
TGTGCCAGCAGCGTGGAGGACGGCCACTACGAGCAGTACTTC
CASSVEDGHYEQYF
>TRBV24-1|-|few|TRBJ1-1
TGTGCCACCAGTGACCAGGGAAGGGCTTTCTTT
CATSDQGRAFF